These 12 T cell receptor beta chains share one sample of origin, sequenced in a study of post-analysis software for immune sequencing data. Study conclusions and caveats: The five TRBV segments detected at higher frequency in patients than in controls included TRBV5-6, TRBV5-1 and TRBV20-1.

These receptors lack a known antigen. The library was made from cDNA and included unique molecular identifiers. TCRdb re-analysed the PCR reads in MiXCR, keeping a single row per CDR3 protein. This table has roughly 800,000 distinct CDR3 sequences, 25% to 30% appearing once. Sequences were obtained from blood. These receptor sequences come from a girl under 18 with multiple sclerosis.

This clonotype was detected a few times. J is TRBJ2-1 and V is TRBV28; 11 nucleotides match TRBD1. The CDR3 sequence is 15 residues long. J lost 9 bases, V lost 6 bases, and 10 bases had no gene match. Looked up from germline, CDR1 is MDHEN and CDR2 is SYDVKM. This CDR3 reads CASSPQGQGAVEQFF. The CDR3 coding sequence is TGTGCCAGCAGCCCTCAAGGACAGGGGGCGGTTGAGCAGTTCTTC. Full variable domain (missing parts from reference TRBV28 and TRBJ2-1): DVKVTQSSRYLVKRTGEKVFLECVQDMDHENMFWYRQDPGLGLRLIYFSYDVKMKEKGDIPEGYSVSREKKERFSLILESASTNQTSMYLCASSPQGQGAVEQFFGPGTRLTVL.

This clonotype has a handful of counts. The rearrangement uses TRBV28 and TRBJ2-6; D remains unclear. The CDR3 is made up of 19 amino acids. Germline V gene data show CDR1 as MDHEN and CDR2 as SYDVKM. Deletions cut 1 base from V and 0 bases from J, with 16 bases between. CDR3 region: CASSLFKGSPGSGANVLTF. As DNA, the CDR3 is TGTGCCAGCAGTTTATTTAAGGGCAGCCCAGGCTCTGGGGCCAACGTCCTGACTTTC.

The J gene is TRBJ2-5, the V gene TRBV29-1; maybe TRBD1 (7 bases). TRBJ2-7 matches the DNA end more closely, so the J call is doubtful. The CDR3 is made up of 13 amino acids. Germline loops: CDR1 SQVTM, CDR2 ANQGSEA. The CDR3 loop reads CSGGGGLRHEQYF. In nucleotides, the CDR3 is TGCAGCGGAGGAGGGGGCCTCCGCCACGAGCAGTACTTC.

The gene calls are TRBV28 and TRBJ1-5; D unresolved. The germline V gene encodes CDR1 MDHEN and CDR2 SYDVKM. The CDR3 runs to 14 residues. V lost 8 bases to trimming and J lost 2 bases, with 13 bases between them. This CDR3 is CASSDAVGNQPQHF. The CDR3 nucleotides are TGTGCCAGCTCGGACGCCGTCGGCAATCAGCCCCAGCATTTT.

This chain links TRBV7-4 with TRBJ2-7; tentative D call: TRBD1 (6 bases). This CDR3 spans 16 amino acids. V was clipped by 1 base and J by 1 base, with 14 bases between them. Germline V gene data show CDR1 as SGHVT and CDR2 as SQSDAQ. The CDR3 nucleotides read TGTGCCAGCAGCTTAGGAGGGGACAAACCATCCTACGAGCAGTACTTC. This gives the protein CASSLGGDKPSYEQYF.

This chain joins TRBV20-1 and TRBJ2-3, with D hard to call. Germline assignment: CDR1 DFQATT and CDR2 SNEGSKA (reference sequence). Between the trimmed V and J ends, which lost 0 bases and 3 bases, there was a span of 16 bases. This CDR3 region has 16 residues. The CDR3, as DNA: TGCAGTGCTAGAGATTGGTTGGCCTCACCTACAGATACGCAGTATTTT. It translates to CSARDWLASPTDTQYF.

The chain combines TRBV24-1 with TRBJ2-2; tentatively, D is TRBD1 or TRBD2 (5 bases each). The germline CDR1 and CDR2 sequences are KGHDR and SFDVKD. The CDR3 runs to 16 residues. The germline V and J ends were trimmed by 0 bases and 3 bases, with 10 bases remaining between them. The CDR3 is CATSDLRGPYTGELFF. The CDR3 nucleotides are TGTGCCACCAGTGATTTGAGGGGACCTTACACCGGGGAGCTGTTTTTT.

This chain links TRBV7-9 with TRBJ1-2; no clear D. Germline V gives CDR1 SEHNR, CDR2 FQNEAQ (reference sequence). Trimming removed 5 bases at V and 9 bases at J, with 16 bases between. CDR3 length equals 13 residues. The CDR3 loop reads CASSRAATESYTF. The CDR3 DNA is TGTGCCAGCAGCCGGGCTGCGACTGAGAGCTACACCTTC.

This clonotype turned up a few times. For the CDR3, the DNA is TGTGCCAGCAGAACGGCTAGCGGGAGTCGTGATGAGCAGTTCTTC. This translates into CASRTASGSRDEQFF. The rearrangement uses TRBV7-2 and TRBJ2-1; TRBD2 matches 10 bases. J lost 8 bases, V lost 6 bases, and 10 bases had no gene match. The germline V gene has CDR1 SGHTA and CDR2 FQGNSA. The CDR3 length is 15 residues.

The chain carries TRBV18 and TRBJ2-3; D is unclear. CDR3 size: 17 residues. V was shortened by 0 bases and J by 4 bases, with 17 bases between the two germline ends. Germline V CDR1 and CDR2: KGHSH, LQKENI. The CDR3: CASSPPGSVPSPDTQYF. CDR3 bases: TGTGCCAGCTCACCACCCGGCTCAGTCCCCTCCCCAGATACGCAGTATTTT.

This clonotype was counted between two and nine times. This rearrangement joins TRBV25-1 to TRBJ2-5; D unclear. CDR3 length: 11 residues. V lost 4 bases and J lost 11, with 11 bases in between. Germline-derived CDR1 and CDR2 are MGHDK and SYGVNS. The CDR3 nucleotides are TGTGCCAGCAGTGGACCCTTAAAGCAGTACTTC. Protein sequence: CASSGPLKQYF. Variable domain in full (rest from reference TRBV25-1 and TRBJ2-5): EADIYQTPRYLVIGTGKKITLECSQTMGHDKMYWYQQDPGMELHLIHYSYGVNSTEKGDLSSESTVSRIRTEHFPLTLESARPSHTSQYLCASSGPLKQYFGPGTRLLVL.

This sequence joins TRBV28 and TRBJ2-2, with 8 bases that match TRBD1. Unmatched junction bases numbered 3, after V lost 6 bases and J lost 3 bases. Germline V gives CDR1 MDHEN, CDR2 SYDVKM. The length of the CDR3 is 14 residues. The CDR3 sequence is CASRLTGDTGELFF. In DNA form, the CDR3 reads TGTGCCAGCAGGCTGACAGGGGACACCGGGGAGCTGTTTTTT.